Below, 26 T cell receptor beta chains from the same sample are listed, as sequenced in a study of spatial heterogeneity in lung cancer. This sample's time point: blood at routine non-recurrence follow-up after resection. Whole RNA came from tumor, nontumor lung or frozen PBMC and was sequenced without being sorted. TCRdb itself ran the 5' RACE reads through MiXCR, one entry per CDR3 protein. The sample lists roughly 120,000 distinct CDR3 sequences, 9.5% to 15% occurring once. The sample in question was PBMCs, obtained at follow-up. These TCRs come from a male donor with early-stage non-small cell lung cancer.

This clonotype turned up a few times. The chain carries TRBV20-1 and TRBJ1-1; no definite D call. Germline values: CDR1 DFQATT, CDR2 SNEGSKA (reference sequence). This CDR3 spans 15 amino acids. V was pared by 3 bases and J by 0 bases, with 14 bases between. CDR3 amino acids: CSASAVGLMNTEAFF. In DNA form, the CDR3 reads TGCAGTGCTAGTGCGGTAGGACTGATGAACACTGAAGCTTTCTTT.

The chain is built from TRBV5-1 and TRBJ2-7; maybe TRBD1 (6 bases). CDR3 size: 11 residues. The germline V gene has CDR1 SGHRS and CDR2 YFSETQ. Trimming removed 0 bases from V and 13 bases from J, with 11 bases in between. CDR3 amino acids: CASSLDGTPYF. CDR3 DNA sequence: TGCGCCAGCAGCTTGGACGGGACACCTTACTTC.

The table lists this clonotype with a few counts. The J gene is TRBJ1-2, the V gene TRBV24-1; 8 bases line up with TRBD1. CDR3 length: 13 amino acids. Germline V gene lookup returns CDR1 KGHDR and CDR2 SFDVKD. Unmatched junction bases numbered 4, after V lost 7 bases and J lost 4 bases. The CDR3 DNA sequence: TGTGCCACCAGCGTCGACAGGGGCTATGGCTACACCTTC. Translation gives CATSVDRGYGYTF.

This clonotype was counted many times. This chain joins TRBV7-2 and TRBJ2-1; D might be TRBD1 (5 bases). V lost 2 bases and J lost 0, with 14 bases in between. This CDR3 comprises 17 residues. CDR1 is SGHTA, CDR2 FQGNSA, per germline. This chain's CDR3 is CASSLTAGARSYNEQFF. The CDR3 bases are TGTGCCAGCAGCTTAACTGCTGGGGCCCGCTCCTACAATGAGCAGTTCTTC.

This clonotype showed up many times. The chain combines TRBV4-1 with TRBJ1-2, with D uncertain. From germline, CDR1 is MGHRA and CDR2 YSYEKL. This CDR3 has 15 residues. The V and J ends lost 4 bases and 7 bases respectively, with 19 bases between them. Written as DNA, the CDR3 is TGCGCCAGCAGCCTCACTAATACAGTAGACGTTGGCTACACCTTC. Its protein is CASSLTNTVDVGYTF.

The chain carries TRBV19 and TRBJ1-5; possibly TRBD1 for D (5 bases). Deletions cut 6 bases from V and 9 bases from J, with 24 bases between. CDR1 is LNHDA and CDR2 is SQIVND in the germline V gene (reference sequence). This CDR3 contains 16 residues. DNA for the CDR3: TGTGCCAGTAGGATTTGGGCAGGGCTCCCCGGCCGGCCCCAGCATTTT. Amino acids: CASRIWAGLPGRPQHF.

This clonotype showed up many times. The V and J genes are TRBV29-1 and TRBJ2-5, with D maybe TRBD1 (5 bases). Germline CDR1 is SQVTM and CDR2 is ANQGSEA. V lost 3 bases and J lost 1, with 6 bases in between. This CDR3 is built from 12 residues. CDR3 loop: CSVDDSQETQYF. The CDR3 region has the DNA TGCAGCGTTGACGACAGCCAAGAGACCCAGTACTTC. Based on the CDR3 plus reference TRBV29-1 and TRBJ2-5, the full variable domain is SAVISQKPSRDICQRGTSLTIQCQVDSQVTMMFWYRQQPGQSLTLIATANQGSEATYESGFVIDKFPISRPNLTFSTLTVSNMSPEDSSIYLCSVDDSQETQYFGPGTRLLVL.

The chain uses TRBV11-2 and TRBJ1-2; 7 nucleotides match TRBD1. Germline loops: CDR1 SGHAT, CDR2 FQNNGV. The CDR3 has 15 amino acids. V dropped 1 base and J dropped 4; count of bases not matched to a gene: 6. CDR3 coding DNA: TGTGCCAGCAGCTTAGCTCCAGGGGGAATCTATGGCTACACCTTC. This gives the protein CASSLAPGGIYGYTF.

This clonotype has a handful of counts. CDR3 residues: CASNSLGTDTQYF. The CDR3 bases are TGTGCCAGTAATAGTTTAGGCACAGATACGCAGTATTTT. The V and J genes are TRBV19 and TRBJ2-3; D unclear. The germline V gene encodes CDR1 LNHDA and CDR2 SQIVND (reference sequence). Trimming took off 7 bases at V and 1 base at J, with 9 bases between the two ends. The CDR3 has 13 amino acids.

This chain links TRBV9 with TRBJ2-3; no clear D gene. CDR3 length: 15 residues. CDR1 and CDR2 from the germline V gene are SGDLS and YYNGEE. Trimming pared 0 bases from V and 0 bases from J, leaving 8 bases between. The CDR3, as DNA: TGTGCCAGCAGCGTAGGTGTTGGGAGCACAGATACGCAGTATTTT. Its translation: CASSVGVGSTDTQYF.

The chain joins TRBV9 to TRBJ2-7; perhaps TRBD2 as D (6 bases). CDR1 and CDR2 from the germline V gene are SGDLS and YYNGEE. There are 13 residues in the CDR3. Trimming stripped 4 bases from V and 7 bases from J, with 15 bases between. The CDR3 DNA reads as TGTGCCAGCAGCACCGGGGGTGTGAGGGAGCAGTACTTC. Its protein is CASSTGGVREQYF.

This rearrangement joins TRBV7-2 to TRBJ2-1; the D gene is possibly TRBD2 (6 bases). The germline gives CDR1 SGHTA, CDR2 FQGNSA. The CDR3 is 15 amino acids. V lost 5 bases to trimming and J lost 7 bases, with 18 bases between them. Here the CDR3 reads CASSPDLARRNEQFF. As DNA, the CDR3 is TGTGCCAGCAGCCCCGACCTAGCGCGTAGGAATGAGCAGTTCTTC. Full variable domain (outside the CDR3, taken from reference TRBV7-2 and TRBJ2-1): GAGVSQSPSNKVTEKGKDVELRCDPISGHTALYWYRQSLGQGLEFLIYFQGNSAPDKSGLPSDRFSAERTGGSVSTLTIQRTQQEDSAVYLCASSPDLARRNEQFFGPGTRLTVL.

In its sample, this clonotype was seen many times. The CDR3 reads CATTSSWTGGIDTEAFF. In DNA, the CDR3 is TGTGCCACCACATCAAGTTGGACAGGGGGTATTGACACTGAAGCTTTCTTT. This chain joins TRBV10-3 and TRBJ1-1; TRBD1 aligns across 10 bases. The V gene end was trimmed by 10 bases and the J gene end by 3 bases; junction bases not matched to a gene: 17. The CDR3 is made up of 17 amino acids. Germline loops: CDR1 ENHRY, CDR2 SYGVKD.

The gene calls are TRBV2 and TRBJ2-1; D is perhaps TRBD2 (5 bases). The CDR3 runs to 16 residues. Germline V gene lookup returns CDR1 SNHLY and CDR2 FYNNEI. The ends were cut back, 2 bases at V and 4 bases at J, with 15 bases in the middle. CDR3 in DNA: TGTGCCAGCAGTGAATCGGGGAGTCCACCGTACAATGAGCAGTTCTTC. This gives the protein CASSESGSPPYNEQFF.

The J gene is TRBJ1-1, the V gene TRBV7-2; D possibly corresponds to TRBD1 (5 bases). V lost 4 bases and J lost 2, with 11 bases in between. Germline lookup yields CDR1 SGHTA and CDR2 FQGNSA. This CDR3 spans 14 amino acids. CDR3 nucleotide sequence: TGTGCCAGCAGCTGGGGCCCATTAAACACTGAAGCTTTCTTT. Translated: CASSWGPLNTEAFF.

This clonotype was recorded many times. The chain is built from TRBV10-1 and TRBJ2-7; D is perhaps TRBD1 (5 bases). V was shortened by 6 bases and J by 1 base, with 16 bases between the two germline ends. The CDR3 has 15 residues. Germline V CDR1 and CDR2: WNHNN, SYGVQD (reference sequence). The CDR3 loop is CASSEKDITSYEQYF. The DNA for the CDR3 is TGCGCCAGCAGCGAAAAGGACATAACATCCTACGAGCAGTACTTC.

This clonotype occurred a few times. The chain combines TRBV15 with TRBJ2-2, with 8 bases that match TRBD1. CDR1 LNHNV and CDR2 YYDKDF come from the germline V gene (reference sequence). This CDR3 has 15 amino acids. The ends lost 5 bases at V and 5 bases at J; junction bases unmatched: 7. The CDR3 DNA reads TGTGCCACCAGCGGCCGACAGGGGTGGACCGGGGAGCTGTTTTTT. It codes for CATSGRQGWTGELFF. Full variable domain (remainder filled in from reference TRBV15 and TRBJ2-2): DAMVIQNPRYQVTQFGKPVTLSCSQTLNHNVMYWYQQKSSQAPKLLFHYYDKDFNNEADTPDNFQSRRPNTSFCFLDIRSPGLGDTAMYLCATSGRQGWTGELFFGEGSRLTVL.

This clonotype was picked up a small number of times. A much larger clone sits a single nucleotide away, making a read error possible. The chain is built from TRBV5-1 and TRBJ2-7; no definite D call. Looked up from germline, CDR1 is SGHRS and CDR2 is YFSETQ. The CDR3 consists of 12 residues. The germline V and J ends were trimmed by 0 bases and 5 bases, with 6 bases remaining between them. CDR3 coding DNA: TGCGCCAGCAGCTTGGGGACCCACGAGCAGTACTTC. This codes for CASSLGTHEQYF.

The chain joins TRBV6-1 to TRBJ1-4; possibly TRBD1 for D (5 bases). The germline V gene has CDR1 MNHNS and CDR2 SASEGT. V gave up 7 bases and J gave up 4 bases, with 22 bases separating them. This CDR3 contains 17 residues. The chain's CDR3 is CASTPDPRGAVNEKLFF. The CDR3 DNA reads TGTGCCAGCACCCCCGACCCCCGGGGCGCCGTTAATGAAAAACTGTTTTTT.

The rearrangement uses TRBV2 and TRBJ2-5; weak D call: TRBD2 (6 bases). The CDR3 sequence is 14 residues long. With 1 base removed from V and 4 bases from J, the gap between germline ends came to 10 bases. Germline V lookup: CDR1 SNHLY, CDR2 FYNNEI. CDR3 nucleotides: TGTGCCAGCAGTGAAGGAGGCGGGGTAGAGACCCAGTACTTC. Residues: CASSEGGGVETQYF.

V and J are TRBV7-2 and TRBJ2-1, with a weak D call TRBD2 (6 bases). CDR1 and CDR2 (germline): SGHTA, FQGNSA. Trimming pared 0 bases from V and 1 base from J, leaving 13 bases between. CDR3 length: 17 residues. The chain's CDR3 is CASSLAYLASSYNEQFF. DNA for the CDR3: TGTGCCAGCAGCTTAGCCTACCTAGCGTCTTCCTACAATGAGCAGTTCTTC.

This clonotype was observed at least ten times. CDR3 protein: CASSEERNEQFF. The CDR3 nucleotides are TGTGCCAGCAGTGAAGAGAGGAATGAGCAGTTCTTC. This sequence joins TRBV6-1 and TRBJ2-1; no reliable D call. The CDR3 covers 12 residues. Per germline, CDR1 MNHNS and CDR2 SASEGT. V shed 1 base and J shed 7 bases, with 5 bases lying between them.

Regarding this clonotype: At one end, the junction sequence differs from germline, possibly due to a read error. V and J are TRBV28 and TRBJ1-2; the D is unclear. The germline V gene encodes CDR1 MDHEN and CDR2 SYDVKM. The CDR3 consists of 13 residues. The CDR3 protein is CASSLSKDGYGCF. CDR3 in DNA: TGTGCCAGCAGTCTATCGAAGGACGGCTACGGATGCTTC.

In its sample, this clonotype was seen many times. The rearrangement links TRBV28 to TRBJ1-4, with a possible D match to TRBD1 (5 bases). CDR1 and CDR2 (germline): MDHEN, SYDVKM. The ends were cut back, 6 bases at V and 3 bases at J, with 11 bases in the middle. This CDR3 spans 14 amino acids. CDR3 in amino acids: CASSTAGANEKLFF. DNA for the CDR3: TGTGCCAGCAGCACGGCGGGGGCTAATGAAAAACTGTTTTTT.

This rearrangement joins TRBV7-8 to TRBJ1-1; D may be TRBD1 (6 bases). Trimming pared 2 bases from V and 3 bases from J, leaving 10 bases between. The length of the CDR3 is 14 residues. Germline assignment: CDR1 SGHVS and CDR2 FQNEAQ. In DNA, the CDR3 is TGTGCCAGCAGCTTATACGCAGGGGACACTGAAGCTTTCTTT. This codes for CASSLYAGDTEAFF.

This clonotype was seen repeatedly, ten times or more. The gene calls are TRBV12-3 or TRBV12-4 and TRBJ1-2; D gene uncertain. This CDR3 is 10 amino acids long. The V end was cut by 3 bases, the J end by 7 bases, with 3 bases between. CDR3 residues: CASSFSGYTF. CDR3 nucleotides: TGTGCCAGCAGTTTTAGTGGCTACACCTTC.